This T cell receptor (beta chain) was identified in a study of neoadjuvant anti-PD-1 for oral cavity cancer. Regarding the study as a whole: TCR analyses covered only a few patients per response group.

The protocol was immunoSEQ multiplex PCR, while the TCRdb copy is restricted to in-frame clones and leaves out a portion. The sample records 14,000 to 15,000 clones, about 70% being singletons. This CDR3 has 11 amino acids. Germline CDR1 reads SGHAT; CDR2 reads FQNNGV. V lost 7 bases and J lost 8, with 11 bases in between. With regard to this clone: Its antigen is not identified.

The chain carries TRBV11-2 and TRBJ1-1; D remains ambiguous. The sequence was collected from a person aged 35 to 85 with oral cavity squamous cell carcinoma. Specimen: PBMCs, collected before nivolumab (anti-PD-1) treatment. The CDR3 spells CASNSLTEAFF. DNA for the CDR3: TGTGCCAGCAACTCACTCACCGAAGCTTTCTTT.